One and the same sample provided the 9 T cell receptor beta chains below, sequenced in a study of cytomegalovirus exposure and HLA in healthy donors (dated by TCRdb to between 2016 and 2019). Libraries were made using the immunoSEQ multiplex PCR assay. For the multiplex PCR, a mixture combining 60 forward primers for TCR Vbeta segments and 13 reverse primers for TCR Jbeta segments was used. TCRdb holds this immuneACCESS table with in-frame rearrangements only. Some clones are missing; in checked studies, unresolved V genes explain under half, and the rest has no known cause. Within this sample are some 160,000 clones, with around 84% of them counted one time only. The ten largest clonotypes hold about 6% of the sample. The specimen was PBMCs. The receptors shown here come from a middle-aged man in good health and CMV-seropositive.

This chain uses TRBV2 with TRBJ1-5; a weak D match, TRBD1 (6 bases). This CDR3 comprises 15 residues. The V end lost 8 bases, the J end lost 7 bases, and 21 bases lay between the germline ends. CDR1 is SNHLY, CDR2 FYNNEI, per germline. CDR3 sequence: CASGGRAGVRQPQHF. The CDR3 DNA sequence: TGTGCCAGCGGGGGCCGGGCAGGGGTCCGGCAGCCCCAGCATTTT. The complete variable domain, with remaining parts taken from reference TRBV2 and TRBJ1-5, reads EPEVTQTPSHQVTQMGQEVILRCVPISNHLYFYWYRQILGQKVEFLVSFYNNEISEKSEIFDDQFSVERPDGSNFTLKIRSTKLEDSAMYFCASGGRAGVRQPQHFGDGTRLSIL.

The chain combines TRBV29-1 with TRBJ1-2; 12 bases match TRBD1. With 3 bases clipped from V and 2 bases from J, the junction kept 13 bases outside the gene matches. Germline V gene lookup returns CDR1 SQVTM and CDR2 ANQGSEA. The CDR3 covers 18 residues. For the CDR3, the DNA is TGCAGCGTTGATACTGTACCCGGGACAGGGGGCTCCAACTATGGCTACACCTTC. This sequence encodes CSVDTVPGTGGSNYGYTF. Full variable domain (missing parts from reference TRBV29-1 and TRBJ1-2): SAVISQKPSRDICQRGTSLTIQCQVDSQVTMMFWYRQQPGQSLTLIATANQGSEATYESGFVIDKFPISRPNLTFSTLTVSNMSPEDSSIYLCSVDTVPGTGGSNYGYTFGSGTRLTVV.

The genes are TRBV5-1 and TRBJ1-4, with D possibly being TRBD1 (5 bases). The CDR3 sequence is 15 residues long. Trimming left V 3 bases short and J 5 bases short, with 14 bases between. CDR1 is SGHRS, CDR2 YFSETQ, per germline. DNA of the CDR3: TGCGCCAGCAGCTCTGGGGGGTATGGGAATGAAAAACTGTTTTTT. It encodes CASSSGGYGNEKLFF. Based on the CDR3 plus reference TRBV5-1 and TRBJ1-4, the full variable domain is KAGVTQTPRYLIKTRGQQVTLSCSPISGHRSVSWYQQTPGQGLQFLFEYFSETQRNKGNFPGRFSGRQFSNSRSEMNVSTLELGDSALYLCASSSGGYGNEKLFFGSGTQLSVL.

This chain connects TRBV9 to TRBJ1-5, with a possible D match to TRBD1 (5 bases). CDR3 size: 14 residues. V was trimmed by 4 bases and J by 5 bases, leaving 13 bases between them. Germline CDR1 SGDLS, CDR2 YYNGEE. CDR3 coding DNA: TGTGCCAGCAGCAGAGACAGTGGACATCAGCCCCAGCATTTT. It encodes CASSRDSGHQPQHF.

V usage is TRBV11-3 and J usage is TRBJ2-2, with a tentative D call TRBD1 (6 bases). Trimming stripped 5 bases from V and 0 bases from J, with 19 bases between. CDR3 length: 18 amino acids. CDR1 SGHNT and CDR2 YENEEA come from the germline V gene. CDR3: CASSKRGRGYANTGELFF. CDR3 nucleotide sequence: TGTGCCAGCAGCAAAAGAGGCAGGGGCTACGCGAACACCGGGGAGCTGTTTTTT.

The V gene is TRBV7-2, the J gene TRBJ1-1; D gene ambiguous. Germline V gives CDR1 SGHTA, CDR2 FQGNSA. The germline V and J ends were trimmed by 5 bases and 10 bases, with 11 bases remaining between them. The CDR3 is made up of 11 amino acids. CDR3 loop: CASSTGGIAFF. CDR3 bases: TGTGCCAGCAGCACGGGAGGGATAGCTTTCTTT.

The chain couples TRBV6-6 to TRBJ2-2; tentative D call: TRBD2 (5 bases). This CDR3 region has 15 residues. The V gene lost 6 bases and the J gene lost 6 bases, with 17 bases spanning the gap. The germline gives CDR1 MNHNY, CDR2 SVGAGI (reference sequence). CDR3 sequence reads: CASRTDGVRSGELFF. In DNA, the CDR3 is TGTGCCAGCAGGACGGACGGGGTCAGGTCCGGGGAGCTGTTTTTT.

This sequence joins TRBV5-1 and TRBJ1-1; D perhaps matches TRBD1 (5 bases). Germline loops: CDR1 SGHRS, CDR2 YFSETQ. Deletions cut 2 bases from V and 1 base from J, with 9 bases between. The CDR3 loop spans 14 amino acids. The CDR3 DNA sequence: TGCGCCAGCAGCTTTCAGGGTCCGAACACTGAAGCTTTCTTT. This sequence encodes CASSFQGPNTEAFF.

The V and J genes are TRBV29-1 and TRBJ1-1; TRBD1 might be the D (6 bases). V was trimmed by 7 bases and J by 2 bases, leaving 20 bases between them. Germline CDR1 and CDR2: SQVTM and ANQGSEA. The CDR3 covers 15 residues. CDR3 sequence (DNA): TGCAGCGCAGCTCGACCGGGACAACAAAACACTGAAGCTTTCTTT. It translates to CSAARPGQQNTEAFF.